The T cell receptor (beta chain) under discussion was sequenced for a study of identical twins. Study results and caveats: Modeled out-of-frame TCR alpha sharing in monozygotic twins fell below observed levels. Cord blood beta clonotypes that were abundant carried fewer insertions, and memory repertoires showed no such trend.

V lost 6 bases to trimming and J lost 0 bases, with 3 bases between them. Germline loops: CDR1 MNHEY, CDR2 SVGAGI. CDR3 length: 13 amino acids. With template switching, a universal primer site was added, and the cDNA carried unique molecular identifiers. TCRdb re-analysed the 5' RACE reads in MiXCR, keeping a single row per CDR3 protein. This sample has about 690,000 distinct CDR3 sequences, with roughly 6% found just once. This clonotype showed up many times. Its cognate antigen is unknown. The sequence was obtained from a man aged 18 to 29 in good health. The material sequenced was naive T cells sorted from blood. The gene calls are TRBV6-5 and TRBJ2-6, with no clear D. Written as DNA, the CDR3 is TGTGCCAGCAGGGACTCTGGGGCCAACGTCCTGACTTTC. This sequence encodes CASRDSGANVLTF.